A single sample is the source of the 20 T cell receptor beta chains below, sequenced in a study of blood T cell repertoires in COVID-19. Libraries were prepared by immunoSEQ multiplex PCR; TCRdb keeps only in-frame clonotypes and omits some of them. The sample includes about 140,000 clones, about four fifths of them seen just once. The sample was peripheral blood. Receptor source: a woman aged 55-69 years with acute or convalescent COVID-19.

The DNA of the CDR3 is TGCGCCAGCAGCCCGAAGCCAGGGGGCCCGGGGTCTGGGGCCAACGTCCTGACTTTC. Residues: CASSPKPGGPGSGANVLTF. This sequence joins TRBV5-1 and TRBJ2-6; TRBD1 aligns across 8 bases. V lost 4 bases to trimming and J lost 1 base; unmatched junction nucleotides: 13. The CDR3 runs to 19 residues. Germline assignment: CDR1 SGHRS and CDR2 YFSETQ.

This chain uses TRBV5-1 with TRBJ2-2; 8 bases map to TRBD2. The CDR3 has 14 amino acids. J was trimmed by 1 base and V by 9 bases; bases with no gene match: 5. The V gene's germline CDR1 is SGHRS and CDR2 YFSETQ. CDR3 in DNA: TGCGCCACCACCAGCGGGGGGAACACCGGGGAGCTGTTTTTT. This translates into CATTSGGNTGELFF.

This clone came up once. The genes are TRBV29-1 and TRBJ2-1, with 8 nucleotides matching TRBD2. Trimming at V came to 7 bases and at J to 2 bases, leaving 4 bases not matched to a gene. Germline V gene data show CDR1 as SQVTM and CDR2 as ANQGSEA. The CDR3 sequence is 13 residues long. CDR3 in DNA: TGCAGCGGTACTAGCGGAACCTACAATGAGCAGTTCTTC. This encodes CSGTSGTYNEQFF.

The chain is built from TRBV6-2 or TRBV6-3 and TRBJ2-1, with TRBD2 matching 7 bases. Germline V gene data show CDR1 as MNHEY and CDR2 as SVGEGT. This CDR3 contains 14 residues. V shed 3 bases and J 10 bases; nucleotides not matched to a gene: 9. The CDR3: CASSYHSSGAEQFF. CDR3 nucleotides: TGTGCCAGCAGTTATCATTCTAGCGGAGCAGAGCAGTTCTTC.

V and J are TRBV28 and TRBJ2-3; TRBD1 agrees at 9 bases. This CDR3 spans 15 amino acids. Trimming at V came to 8 bases and at J to 5 bases, leaving 11 bases not matched to a gene. Looked up from germline, CDR1 is MDHEN and CDR2 is SYDVKM. CDR3 loop: CASSLIGTGQDTQYF. The CDR3 coding sequence is TGTGCCAGCTCATTAATCGGGACAGGGCAAGATACGCAGTATTTT.

CDR3 amino acids: CAWSRNTEAFF. For the CDR3, the DNA is TGTGCCTGGAGCAGGAACACTGAAGCTTTCTTT. The chain uses TRBV30 and TRBJ1-1; no definite D call. Between the trimmed V and J ends, which lost 3 bases and 1 base, there was a span of 3 bases. The germline CDR1 and CDR2 sequences are GTSNPN and SVGIG (reference sequence). The CDR3 has 11 residues.

V and J are TRBV9 and TRBJ2-1; D is perhaps TRBD1 (6 bases). This CDR3 spans 12 amino acids. The V gene lost 0 bases and the J gene lost 9 bases, with 7 bases spanning the gap. Germline V gene data show CDR1 as SGDLS and CDR2 as YYNGEE. The CDR3, as DNA: TGTGCCAGCAGCGTAGAGGGGGTTGAGCAGTTCTTC. Protein product: CASSVEGVEQFF.

This rearrangement joins TRBV19 to TRBJ1-5; TRBD1 might be the D (5 bases). Germline CDR1 reads LNHDA; CDR2 reads SQIVND (reference sequence). V was clipped by 3 bases and J by 6 bases, with 15 bases between them. The CDR3 sequence is 15 residues long. For the CDR3, the DNA is TGTGCCAGTAGTATCGCGGGGGTTGTGGGTCAGCCCCAGCATTTT. Amino acid sequence: CASSIAGVVGQPQHF.

The chain recombines TRBV2 with TRBJ1-5; tentative D call: TRBD1 (6 bases). CDR1 SNHLY and CDR2 FYNNEI come from the germline V gene. Trimming left V 6 bases short and J 4 bases short, with 16 bases between. The CDR3 extends over 15 amino acids. The DNA for the CDR3 is TGTGCCAGCAGCCTGAGTGGGGGCGAAAATCAGCCCCAGCATTTT. Protein product: CASSLSGGENQPQHF.

This clone turned up a few times. This chain joins TRBV6-5 and TRBJ1-1; 7 bases are shared with TRBD1. Unmatched junction bases numbered 3, after V lost 5 bases and J lost 3 bases. Germline assignment: CDR1 MNHEY and CDR2 SVGAGI. This CDR3 has 13 residues. As DNA, the CDR3 is TGTGCCAGCAGTCCCGGACAGGACACTGAAGCTTTCTTT. Protein sequence: CASSPGQDTEAFF.

This chain connects TRBV5-1 to TRBJ1-1; 8 bases are a match to TRBD1. J was trimmed by 4 bases and V by 5 bases; bases with no gene match: 7. The CDR3 has 14 amino acids. Germline loops: CDR1 SGHRS, CDR2 YFSETQ. For the CDR3, the DNA is TGCGCCAGCAGATCCCAGGGGGCGATCACTGAAGCTTTCTTT. Its translation: CASRSQGAITEAFF.

The chain combines TRBV5-1 with TRBJ2-7; 11 bases agree with TRBD2. V was pared by 3 bases and J by 0 bases, with 11 bases of the junction left unmatched. Looked up from germline, CDR1 is SGHRS and CDR2 is YFSETQ. The CDR3 covers 18 residues. CDR3 amino acids: CASSSWGLAATDSYEQYF. CDR3 nucleotides: TGCGCCAGCAGCTCCTGGGGACTAGCGGCAACGGACTCCTACGAGCAGTACTTC.

This chain's CDR3 is CASRGTGSAYEQYF. CDR3 sequence (DNA): TGTGCCAGCAGGGGGACAGGGAGCGCCTACGAGCAGTACTTC. The gene calls are TRBV2 and TRBJ2-7, with 9 bases matching TRBD1. This CDR3 comprises 14 residues. With V trimmed by 6 bases and J by 2 bases, 5 bases remained unmatched. The germline V gene encodes CDR1 SNHLY and CDR2 FYNNEI. The variable domain in full, completed from reference TRBV2 and TRBJ2-7, reads EPEVTQTPSHQVTQMGQEVILRCVPISNHLYFYWYRQILGQKVEFLVSFYNNEISEKSEIFDDQFSVERPDGSNFTLKIRSTKLEDSAMYFCASRGTGSAYEQYFGPGTRLTVT.

The J gene is TRBJ1-3, the V gene TRBV18; no clear D gene. The CDR3 is made up of 15 amino acids. The germline V gene has CDR1 KGHSH and CDR2 LQKENI. The germline V and J ends were trimmed by 2 bases and 0 bases, with 8 bases remaining between them. The CDR3 protein is CASSPFQDSGNTIYF. Written as DNA, the CDR3 is TGTGCCAGCTCACCATTTCAGGACTCTGGAAACACCATATATTTT.

This chain joins TRBV9 and TRBJ2-7; TRBD2 matches 9 bases. With V trimmed by 5 bases and J by 2 bases, 5 bases remained unmatched. Germline CDR1 reads SGDLS; CDR2 reads YYNGEE. The CDR3 covers 14 residues. CDR3 sequence (DNA): TGTGCCAGCAGTCTTAGCGGGAGCGCCTACGAGCAGTACTTC. Its protein product is CASSLSGSAYEQYF.

This clone was seen only a few times. The V and J genes are TRBV11-3 and TRBJ2-1; TRBD2 matches at 10 bases. CDR1 is SGHNT and CDR2 is YENEEA in the germline V gene. Unmatched junction bases numbered 11, after V lost 5 bases and J lost 7 bases. There are 16 residues in the CDR3. DNA of the CDR3: TGTGCCAGCAGCACAAATCCGGGACTAGCGAATAATGAGCAGTTCTTC. The encoded protein is CASSTNPGLANNEQFF.

V usage is TRBV7-8 and J usage is TRBJ1-3; D unresolved. The length of the CDR3 is 17 residues. V lost 6 bases, J lost 0 bases, and 18 bases lay in between. CDR1 is SGHVS, CDR2 FQNEAQ, per germline. CDR3 in amino acids: CASSLSSGYASGNTIYF. In DNA, the CDR3 is TGTGCCAGCAGTTTGTCTTCGGGGTACGCCTCTGGAAACACCATATATTTT.

V gene TRBV19 combines with J gene TRBJ2-5; D remains unclear. Germline V gene data show CDR1 as LNHDA and CDR2 as SQIVND (reference sequence). Trimming removed 6 bases from V and 8 bases from J, with 10 bases in between. CDR3 length: 11 residues. The CDR3 sequence: CASRESGTQYF. The DNA of the CDR3 is TGTGCCAGTAGAGAGAGTGGTACCCAGTACTTC. Combining the CDR3 with reference TRBV19 and TRBJ2-5 gives the whole variable domain DGGITQSPKYLFRKEGQNVTLSCEQNLNHDAMYWYRQDPGQGLRLIYYSQIVNDFQKGDIAEGYSVSREKKESFPLTVTSAQKNPTAFYLCASRESGTQYFGPGTRLLVL.

The chain is built from TRBV7-2 and TRBJ2-1, with 13 positions matching TRBD2. The germline gives CDR1 SGHTA, CDR2 FQGNSA. Losses at the gene ends were 1 base for V and 7 bases for J; bases not matched to a gene: 4. The CDR3 is made up of 16 amino acids. CDR3 in amino acids: CASSLGTSGSLNEQFF. Here the CDR3 DNA reads TGTGCCAGCAGCTTAGGGACTAGCGGGAGCTTAAATGAGCAGTTCTTC.

This clone has a single count. V is TRBV7-3 and J is TRBJ2-3; TRBD2 matches 15 bases. The CDR3 has 16 residues. Germline CDR1 is SGHTA and CDR2 is FQGTGA. Losses at the gene ends were 4 bases for V and 5 bases for J; bases not matched to a gene: 4. The CDR3 bases are TGTGCCAGCAGCTCAAGGACTAGCGGGAGGGGAGATACGCAGTATTTT. It translates to CASSSRTSGRGDTQYF.